This TCR beta chain was profiled in a study of T cells in Graves' hyperthyroidism and ophthalmopathy. The overall study: Pretreatment peripheral blood was obtained at initial diagnosis. Whole-study results and caveats: Ophthalmopathy was separated from stable hyperthyroidism by a 13 V-J model. Blood also contained most expanded thyroid clonotypes above 0.001.

TCR beta CDR3 region amplification was performed from RNA transcripts. The HTBI primer set served for first-round RT-PCR of the TCR CDR3. TCRdb reanalysed the multiplex PCR reads using MiXCR and keeps one entry per CDR3 protein. The sample lists around 400,000 distinct CDR3 sequences, just under 25% occurring once. A note on this clonotype: The antigen remains unidentified.

Input material: blood. The TCR was taken from a man between 45 and 60 years old with Graves' hyperthyroidism.

DNA of the CDR3: TGTGCCAGCAGTCGACAGTCCCGCTACGAGCAGTACTTC. Protein product: CASSRQSRYEQYF. This chain joins TRBV27 and TRBJ2-7; maybe TRBD1 (5 bases). Trimming shortened V by 5 bases and J by 3 bases, and 11 bases separated the two germline ends. The CDR3 has 13 amino acids. Per germline, CDR1 MNHEY and CDR2 SMNVEV (reference sequence).